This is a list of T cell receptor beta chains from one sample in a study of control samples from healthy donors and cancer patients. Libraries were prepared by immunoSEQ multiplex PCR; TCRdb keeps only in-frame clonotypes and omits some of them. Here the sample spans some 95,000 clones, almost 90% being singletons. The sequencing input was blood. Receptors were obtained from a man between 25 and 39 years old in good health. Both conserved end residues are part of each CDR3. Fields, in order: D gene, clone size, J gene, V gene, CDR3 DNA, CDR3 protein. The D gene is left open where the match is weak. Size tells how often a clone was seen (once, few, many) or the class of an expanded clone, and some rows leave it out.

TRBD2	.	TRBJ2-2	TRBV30	TGTGCCTGGAGTGTACTAGCGGGAGTTCCCGGGGAGCTGTTTTTT	CAWSVLAGVPGELFF
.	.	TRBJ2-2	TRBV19	TGTGCCAGTAGAGAGCCGAACACCGGGGAGCTGTTTTTT	CASREPNTGELFF
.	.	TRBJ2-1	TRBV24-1	TGTGCCACCAGTGACCCTATGGTCCCGGAGCAGTTCTTC	CATSDPMVPEQFF
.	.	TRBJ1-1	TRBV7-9	TGTGCCAGCAGCGGCCCTCCTGAAGCTTTCTTT	CASSGPPEAFF
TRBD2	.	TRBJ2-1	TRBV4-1	TGCGCCAGCAGCCAAGATTACAACCTAGCGGGGTACTACAATGAGCAGTTCTTC	CASSQDYNLAGYYNEQFF
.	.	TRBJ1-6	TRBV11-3	TGTGCCAGCAGCTTAGAAGGGAGAGGTTCACCCCTCCACTTT	CASSLEGRGSPLHF
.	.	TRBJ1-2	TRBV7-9	TGTGCCAGCAGCTCGCCGACCTGGACAGCTAACTATGGCTACACCTTC	CASSSPTWTANYGYTF
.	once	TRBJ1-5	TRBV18	TGTGCCAGCTCAACGGGACGGAATCAGCCCCAGCATTTT	CASSTGRNQPQHF
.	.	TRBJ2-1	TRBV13	TGTGCCAGCAGCTTAGGCGACCGGCATGGCAATGAGCAGTTCTTC	CASSLGDRHGNEQFF
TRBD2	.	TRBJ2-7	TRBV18	TGTGCCAGCTCACAATATCAGGATAGCGGGAGTTACGAGCAGTACTTC	CASSQYQDSGSYEQYF
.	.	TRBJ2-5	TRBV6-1	TGTGCCAGCAGTGACCCCAGGACAGCAGAGACCCAGTACTTC	CASSDPRTAETQYF
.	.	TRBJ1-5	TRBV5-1	TGCGCCAGCAGCTTGGAAGGGTTTCAGCCCCAGCATTTT	CASSLEGFQPQHF
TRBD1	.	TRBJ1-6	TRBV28	TGTGCCAGCAGTACGAGACAGGGCCTGAATTCACCCCTCCACTTT	CASSTRQGLNSPLHF
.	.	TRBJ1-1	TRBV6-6	TGTGCCAGCAGTTCTGGGGTTGGCGGCACTGAAGCTTTCTTT	CASSSGVGGTEAFF
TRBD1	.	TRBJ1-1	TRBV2	TGTGCCAGCAGACCCGACGGACAGGGGCTGAACGCTTTCTTT	CASRPDGQGLNAFF
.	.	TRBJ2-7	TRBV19	TGTGCCAGTGCCGATGGGTCGAGCTCCTACGAGCAGTACTTC	CASADGSSSYEQYF
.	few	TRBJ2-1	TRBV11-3	TGTGCCAGCAGCTCCCCCGGGACCCCAGCCTACAATGAGCAGTTCTTC	CASSSPGTPAYNEQFF
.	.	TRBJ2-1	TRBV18	TGTGCCAGCTCACCTCTTTTTGGGACCGTCGGTTATGAGCAGTTCTTC	CASSPLFGTVGYEQFF
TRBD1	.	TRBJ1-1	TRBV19	TGTGCCAGTAGTATTCAGGGGGTCAGTATGAACACTGAAGCTTTCTTT	CASSIQGVSMNTEAFF
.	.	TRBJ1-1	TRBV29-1	TGCAGCGGGGGGGTCTGGACAGCGACTCGGATAGAAGCTTTCTTT	CSGGVWTATRIEAFF
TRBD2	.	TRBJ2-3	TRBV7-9	TGTGCCAGCAGCTCCGCTAGCGGGGTTGGCCGAGATACGCAGTATTTT	CASSSASGVGRDTQYF
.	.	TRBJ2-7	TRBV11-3	TGTGCCAGCAGCCGGACAAAGTTAGGCGAGCAGTACTTC	CASSRTKLGEQYF
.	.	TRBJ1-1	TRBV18	TGTGCCAGCTCACCCAATCGGGACCTAAACACTGAAGCTTTCTTT	CASSPNRDLNTEAFF
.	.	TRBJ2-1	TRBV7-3	TGTGCCAGCAGCTTATCGGCTAGCCTCGTTGATGAGCAGTTCTTC	CASSLSASLVDEQFF
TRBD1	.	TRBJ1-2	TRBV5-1	TGCGCCAGCAGCTTGGAGGACAGGATCTATGGCTACACCTTC	CASSLEDRIYGYTF
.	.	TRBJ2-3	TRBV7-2	TGTGCCAGCAGCTTGGATGGGTTTAGCACAGATACGCAGTATTTT	CASSLDGFSTDTQYF
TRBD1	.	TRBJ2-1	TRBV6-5	TGTGCCAGCAGTTACAACAGGGGACATGAGCAGTTCTTC	CASSYNRGHEQFF
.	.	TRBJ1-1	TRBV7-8	TGTGCCAGCAGCTTAGTGCGTGCAGGTTACATGAACACTGAAGCTTTCTTT	CASSLVRAGYMNTEAFF
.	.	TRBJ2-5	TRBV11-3	TGTGCCAGCAGCTCAGGTGGAACAGAAGAGACCCAGTACTTC	CASSSGGTEETQYF
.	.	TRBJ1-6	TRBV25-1	TGTGCCAGCAGTGATTTCGTAGGGCACGGGGGTGATTCACCCCTCCACTTT	CASSDFVGHGGDSPLHF
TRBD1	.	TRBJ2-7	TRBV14	TGTGCCAGCAGCCACCCGGACAGGGTGAGCGAGCAGTACTTC	CASSHPDRVSEQYF
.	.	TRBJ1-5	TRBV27	TGTGCCAGCAGTTTTCTAAATCAGCCCCAGCATTTT	CASSFLNQPQHF
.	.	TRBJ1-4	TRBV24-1	TGTGCCACCAGTGGGGGGGCTGGTGAAAAACTGTTTTTT	CATSGGAGEKLFF
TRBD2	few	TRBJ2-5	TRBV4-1	TGCGCCAGCAGCCAGACGGGACTAGCGGGATTCCAAGAGACCCAGTACTTC	CASSQTGLAGFQETQYF
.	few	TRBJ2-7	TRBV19	TGTGCCAGTAGTATCGGCCAGGGGTTGGCCTACGAGCAGTACTTC	CASSIGQGLAYEQYF
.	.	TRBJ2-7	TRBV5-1	TGCGCCAGCAGCTTGGCCTCGTACAGATCCTACGAGCAGTACTTC	CASSLASYRSYEQYF
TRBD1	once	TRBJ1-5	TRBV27	TGTGCCAGCAGTACAGGGACAGGAAGGCAGCCCCAGCATTTT	CASSTGTGRQPQHF
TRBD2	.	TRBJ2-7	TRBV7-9	TGTGCCAGCAGCTCAGCCGGGACTAGCGGGACCTACTCCTACGAGCAGTACTTC	CASSSAGTSGTYSYEQYF